This T cell receptor beta chain derives from a study of beta chain features in type 1 diabetes. This clone appeared many times. Its antigen is not identified. The entirety of the isolated RNA underwent reverse transcription, so expressed TCRB transcripts were sequenced. TCRdb keeps only in-frame clones here, not all; method: immunoSEQ multiplex PCR. The sample records around 300,000 clones, under 8.5% being singletons. Trimming cost V 5 bases and J 2 bases, with 15 bases left between them. CDR3 length equals 16 residues. Germline values: CDR1 SGHAT, CDR2 FQDESV (reference sequence). CD45RO/CCR7/CD25/CD127/CD95/CD27 staining was used to isolate CD4+ naive, central memory, regulatory and stem cell-like memory cells by sorting. Overall study findings and caveats: Fewer insertions but more deletions were seen at VDJ junctions in type 1 diabetes patients. Patients with Type 1 diabetes showed moderately but significantly shorter TCRB CDR3s in all four CD4+ subsets.

The specimen was central memory CD4+ T cells from blood. The chain links TRBV11-1 to TRBJ2-2; possibly TRBD1 or TRBD2 for D (6 bases each). This sequence originates from a woman aged 18-29 years in good health. CDR3 amino acids: CASSITGAGNTGELFF. Written as DNA, the CDR3 is TGTGCCAGCAGCATAACGGGGGCTGGAAACACCGGGGAGCTGTTTTTT.